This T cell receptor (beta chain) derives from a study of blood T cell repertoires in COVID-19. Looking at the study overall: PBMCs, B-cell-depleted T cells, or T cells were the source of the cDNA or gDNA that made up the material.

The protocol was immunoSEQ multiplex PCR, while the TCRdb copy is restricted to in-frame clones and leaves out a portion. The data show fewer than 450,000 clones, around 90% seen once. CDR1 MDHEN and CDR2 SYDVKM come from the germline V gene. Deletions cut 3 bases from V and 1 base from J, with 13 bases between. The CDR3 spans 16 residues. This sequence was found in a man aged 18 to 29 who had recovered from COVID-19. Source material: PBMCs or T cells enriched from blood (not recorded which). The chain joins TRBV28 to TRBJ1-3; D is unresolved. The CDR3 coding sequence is TGTGCCAGCAGTTTGCCCCCAGGTTCATCTGGAAACACCATATATTTT. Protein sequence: CASSLPPGSSGNTIYF.